The 20 T cell receptor beta chains in this list originate from one sample, sequenced in a study of T cells expressing NK-cell markers. TCRdb re-called the 5' RACE reads; every CDR3 protein appears as one record, without DNA. The table lists about 550,000 distinct CDR3 sequences. The source material was blood T cells: a sorted CD56 or NKG2C T cell subset, CD4+ or CD8+ T cells, or bulk PBMC T cells (not recorded which). The receptors come from a man aged 18 to 29 in good health.

The V gene is TRBV7-6, the J gene TRBJ1-1. The CDR3 loop spans 14 amino acids. The germline gives CDR1 SGHVS, CDR2 FNYEAQ. The CDR3 reads CASSQTKGFTEAFF.

The chain links TRBV11-2 to TRBJ2-5; TCRdb calls TRBD2, which cannot be checked without DNA. The CDR3 covers 16 residues. CDR1 and CDR2 from the germline V gene are SGHAT and FQNNGV. This chain's CDR3 is CASSLVGGRTQETQYF.

Here the CDR3 reads CASSLTQPGLVYDEQFF. V and J are TRBV7-8 and TRBJ2-1; lacking DNA, the TRBD2 call made by TCRdb goes unchecked. Per the germline V gene, CDR1 is SGHVS and CDR2 is FQNEAQ. CDR3 length: 17 residues. Supplemented by reference TRBV7-8 and TRBJ2-1, the full variable domain reads GAGVSQSPRYKVAKRGQDVALRCDPISGHVSLFWYQQALGQGPEFLTYFQNEAQLDKSGLPSDRFFAERPEGSVSTLKIQRTQQEDSAVYLCASSLTQPGLVYDEQFFGPGTRLTVL.

The rearrangement links TRBV5-6 to TRBJ2-3; there is no DNA to check the TCRdb D call of TRBD2. Germline V CDR1 and CDR2: SGHDT, YYEEEE. CDR3 length equals 11 residues. The CDR3 protein is CANASFDTQYF.

The chain links TRBV4-1 to TRBJ2-5; TCRdb proposes TRBD2, but this gene call is untestable without DNA. The CDR3 runs to 15 residues. CDR1 is MGHRA, CDR2 YSYEKL, per germline. CDR3 amino acids: CASTLGDYPQETQYF.

The chain joins TRBV15 to TRBJ2-1. The CDR3 is made up of 13 amino acids. Per the germline V gene, CDR1 is LNHNV and CDR2 is YYDKDF (reference sequence). CDR3 sequence: CATSSGPSTEQFF.

V is TRBV6-2 or TRBV6-3 and J is TRBJ2-1; TCRdb lists TRBD2, though no DNA is available to test this call. Germline lookup yields CDR1 MNHEY and CDR2 SVGEGT. This CDR3 contains 15 residues. The CDR3 protein is CASNLPLAGATEQFF.

The chain combines TRBV9 with TRBJ2-3; the D gene TCRdb calls, TRBD2, cannot be checked with no DNA. The germline CDR1 and CDR2 sequences are SGDLS and YYNGEE. The CDR3 extends over 18 amino acids. The CDR3 sequence is CASRGGDSREFSQDTQYF. The whole variable domain, filled in from reference TRBV9 and TRBJ2-3, reads DSGVTQTPKHLITATGQRVTLRCSPRSGDLSVYWYQQSLDQGLQFLIQYYNGEERAKGNILERFSAQQFPDLHSELNLSSLELGDSALYFCASRGGDSREFSQDTQYFGPGTRLTVL.

V is TRBV14 and J is TRBJ2-1; TCRdb's assignment of TRBD2 cannot be checked, as there is no DNA. Per the germline V gene, CDR1 is SGHDN and CDR2 is FVKESK. The CDR3 loop spans 15 amino acids. CDR3 protein: CASSQTSGSWNEQFF.

This rearrangement joins TRBV20-1 to TRBJ1-2; without DNA, the TCRdb call of TRBD1 cannot be checked. Per germline, CDR1 DFQATT and CDR2 SNEGSKA (reference sequence). The length of the CDR3 is 13 residues. This chain's CDR3 is CSADLQGFGGYTF.

The CDR3 reads CASSGGSGKTDTQYF. The chain uses TRBV6-1 and TRBJ2-3; the D call from TCRdb, TRBD2, cannot be confirmed without DNA. The CDR3 is 15 amino acids. CDR1 is MNHNS and CDR2 is SASEGT in the germline V gene.

The V and J genes are TRBV19 and TRBJ2-7; TCRdb reports TRBD1, a call that lacks DNA to check it against. Germline V CDR1 and CDR2: LNHDA, SQIVND (reference sequence). The CDR3 contains 13 residues. CDR3 loop: CASSIQTGSEQYF.

The chain employs TRBV7-2 and TRBJ2-1; checking the TCRdb D call of TRBD1 is not possible without DNA. Germline V lookup: CDR1 SGHTA, CDR2 FQGNSA. The CDR3 extends over 16 amino acids. This CDR3 reads CASSPTPGPSYNEQFF.

The J gene is TRBJ2-5, the V gene TRBV29-1; TCRdb designates TRBD1, a call that cannot be tested without DNA. Germline V gives CDR1 SQVTM, CDR2 ANQGSEA. There are 11 residues in the CDR3. The CDR3 is CSVRTAETQYF.

V and J are TRBV18 and TRBJ2-7; as DNA is missing, the TRBD1 call by TCRdb cannot be tested. The CDR3 is 13 amino acids. Germline V lookup: CDR1 KGHSH, CDR2 LQKENI. The CDR3 region is CASSPLQGSEQYF.

J is TRBJ2-1 and V is TRBV2; TCRdb picks TRBD2, but there is no DNA to check that call. The CDR3 contains 14 residues. In germline, CDR1 is SNHLY, CDR2 FYNNEI. This CDR3 is CASKRTSGVNEQFF.

The J gene is TRBJ2-1, the V gene TRBV7-3; TCRdb calls TRBD2, which cannot be checked without DNA. CDR3 length equals 15 residues. Germline CDR1 reads SGHTA; CDR2 reads FQGTGA. CDR3 residues: CASSLPGLAFNEQFF. The variable domain in full, completed from reference TRBV7-3 and TRBJ2-1, reads GAGVSQTPSNKVTEKGKYVELRCDPISGHTALYWYRQSLGQGPEFLIYFQGTGAADDSGLPNDRFFAVRPEGSVSTLKIQRTERGDSAVYLCASSLPGLAFNEQFFGPGTRLTVL.

The chain couples TRBV12-3 or TRBV12-4 to TRBJ2-1; lacking DNA, the TRBD2 call made by TCRdb goes unchecked. This CDR3 contains 15 residues. The CDR3 sequence is CASSWGLTDPHEQFF.

The chain is built from TRBV15 and TRBJ2-5. Germline lookup yields CDR1 LNHNV and CDR2 YYDKDF (reference sequence). This CDR3 has 13 residues. The chain's CDR3 is CATSRDSQETQYF.

V gene TRBV20-1 combines with J gene TRBJ2-1; absent DNA, TCRdb's TRBD2 call cannot be checked. Germline V gives CDR1 DFQATT, CDR2 SNEGSKA (reference sequence). The CDR3 has 16 amino acids. CDR3 sequence: CSARPSSGRAGNEQFF.